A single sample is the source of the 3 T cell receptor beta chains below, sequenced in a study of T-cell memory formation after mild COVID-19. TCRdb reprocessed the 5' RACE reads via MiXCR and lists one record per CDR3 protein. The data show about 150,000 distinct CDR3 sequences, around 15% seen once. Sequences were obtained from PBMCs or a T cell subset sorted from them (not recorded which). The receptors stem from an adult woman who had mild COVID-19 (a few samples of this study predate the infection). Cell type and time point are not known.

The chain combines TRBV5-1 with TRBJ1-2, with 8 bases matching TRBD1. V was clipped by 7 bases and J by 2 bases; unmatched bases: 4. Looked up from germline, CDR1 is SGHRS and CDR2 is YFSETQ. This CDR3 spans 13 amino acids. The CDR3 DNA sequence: TGCGCCAGCTCGGGACAGGAAAACTATGGCTACACCTTC. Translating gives CASSGQENYGYTF.

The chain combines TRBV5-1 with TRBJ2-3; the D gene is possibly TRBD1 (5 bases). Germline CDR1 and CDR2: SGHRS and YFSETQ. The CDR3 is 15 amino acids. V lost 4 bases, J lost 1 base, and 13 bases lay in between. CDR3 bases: TGCGCCAGCAGCGGTGAAGGGGCGCGCACAGATACGCAGTATTTT. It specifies CASSGEGARTDTQYF.

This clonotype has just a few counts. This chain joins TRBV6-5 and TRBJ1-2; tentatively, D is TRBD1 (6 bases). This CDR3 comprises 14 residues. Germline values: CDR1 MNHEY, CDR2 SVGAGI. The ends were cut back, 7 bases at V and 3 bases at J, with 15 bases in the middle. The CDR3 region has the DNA TGTGCCAGCACTCGGCAGGGGTATGACTATGGCTACACCTTC. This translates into CASTRQGYDYGYTF.